Listed below are T cell receptor beta chains from one sample, sequenced in a study of shared clonotypes between healthy human individuals. Clones were sequenced by immunoSEQ multiplex PCR, and TCRdb holds only the in-frame ones, with some missing. The profile shows about 1.9 million clones, around 93% of them singletons. Input material: naive CD8+ T cells from PBMCs. The source is a man aged 18 to 30 in good health. Some clones in this sample may be carry-over from other donors' samples. Both conserved end residues are part of each CDR3. The D gene is left open where the match is weak. Size tells how often a clone was seen (once, few, many) or the class of an expanded clone, and some rows leave it out.

D gene	clone size	V gene	J gene	CDR3 protein	CDR3 DNA
TRBD1	.	TRBV6-5	TRBJ2-1	CASRSLTGENEQFF	TGTGCCAGCAGAAGCCTGACAGGGGAGAATGAGCAGTTCTTC
.	.	TRBV6-6	TRBJ1-1	CASLQGFPEAFF	TGTGCCAGTCTCCAGGGGTTCCCTGAAGCTTTCTTT
.	.	TRBV28	TRBJ2-7	CASSPAVLREASYEQYF	TGTGCCAGCAGTCCCGCCGTCCTGAGGGAGGCCTCCTACGAGCAGTACTTC
.	.	TRBV9	TRBJ2-3	CASSVDGGSTDTQYF	TGTGCCAGCAGCGTAGATGGCGGGAGCACAGATACGCAGTATTTT
.	.	TRBV9	TRBJ1-3	CASSPGGNSGNTIYF	TGTGCCAGCAGCCCCGGAGGAAACTCTGGAAACACCATATATTTT
TRBD2	.	TRBV4-2	TRBJ2-7	CASSQGGGLLYEQYF	TGTGCCAGCAGCCAGGGCGGGGGTCTTCTGTACGAGCAGTACTTC
.	.	TRBV15	TRBJ2-2	CATSREIRDTTNTGELFF	TGTGCCACCAGCAGAGAAATCCGGGACACAACGAACACCGGGGAGCTGTTTTTT
.	.	TRBV9	TRBJ2-3	CASSGGRFSTDTQYF	TGTGCCAGCAGCGGGGGGAGGTTTAGCACAGATACGCAGTATTTT
.	.	TRBV7-2	TRBJ2-7	CASSPLKSFLYEQYF	TGTGCCAGCAGCCCCCTCAAGTCTTTTTTGTACGAGCAGTACTTC
.	few	TRBV7-9	TRBJ2-1	CASSPREGPNYNEQFF	TGTGCCAGCAGTCCCCGCGAGGGCCCGAACTACAATGAGCAGTTCTTC
.	.	TRBV7-3	TRBJ2-3	CASSSLTGGTDTQYF	TGTGCCAGCAGCTCGCTAACGGGAGGCACAGATACGCAGTATTTT